The rows below give T cell receptor beta chains drawn from one sample of a study of patients and donors after allogeneic stem cell transplantation. TCRdb redid the calling of the RT-PCR reads with MiXCR, one entry per CDR3 protein. The sample lists around 150,000 distinct CDR3 sequences, about 36% seen once, with around half in the top ten. Sequencing was carried out using blood, either unsorted or a sorted T cell fraction (not recorded which). Source of these receptors: a human donor who was either an allogeneic HSCT recipient or a stem cell or donor lymphocyte infusion donor (not recorded which). It is not recorded whose cells these are; they may come from a transplant donor. CDR3s include the opening cysteine and the closing phenylalanine or tryptophan. A D gene is named only where the DNA matches it firmly. Some rows mark clone size as missing; the rest say once, few, many or name a class of expanded clone.

D	V	size	J	DNA	CDR3
NA	TRBV20-1	NA	TRBJ1-5	TGCAGTGCTTCAGGGTGGGATGAGCCCCAGCATTTT	CSASGWDEPQHF
NA	TRBV6-5	NA	TRBJ2-1	TGTGCCAGCAGCCGACACAATGAGCAGTTCTTC	CASSRHNEQFF
NA	TRBV6-6	few	TRBJ1-3	TGTGCCAGCAGTTACGAACCTGGTCTGCACGGAAACACCATATATTTT	CASSYEPGLHGNTIYF
NA	TRBV12-3/TRBV12-4	many	TRBJ1-6	TGTGCCAGCAGTTTAGGGGGAGCAGGGAATTCACCCCTCCACTTT	CASSLGGAGNSPLHF
TRBD2	TRBV7-2	NA	TRBJ2-1	TGTGCCAGCAGCTGGACTAGCGGGGCCCACAATGAGCAGTTCTTC	CASSWTSGAHNEQFF
NA	TRBV10-3	NA	TRBJ1-2	TGTGCCATCAGGCAGGGTGACTATGGCTACACCTTC	CAIRQGDYGYTF
NA	TRBV27	NA	TRBJ1-6	TGTGCCAGCAGTTTATCACAGGTTTATTCACCCCTCCACTTT	CASSLSQVYSPLHF
TRBD1	TRBV12-3/TRBV12-4	many	TRBJ1-6	TGTGCCAGCAGGGGGGGGACAGGAGCTTATAATTCACCCCTCCACTTT	CASRGGTGAYNSPLHF
TRBD2	TRBV12-3/TRBV12-4	NA	TRBJ2-3	TGTGCCAGCAGTTTCTTAGCGGGGGGGACGAGCACAGATACGCAGTATTTT	CASSFLAGGTSTDTQYF
TRBD2	TRBV9	NA	TRBJ2-3	TGTGCCAGCAGCGTAGCAGGGAGCGGGGGGTCCCCGAGCACAGATACGCAGTATTTT	CASSVAGSGGSPSTDTQYF
TRBD1	TRBV15	NA	TRBJ2-7	TGTGCCACCAGCGTAAGACAGGGGGCGAACTACGAGCAGTACTTC	CATSVRQGANYEQYF
NA	TRBV20-1	NA	TRBJ1-6	TGCAGTGCTAGAGAAGTCAAGGGGTTAAATTCACCCCTCCACTTT	CSAREVKGLNSPLHF
NA	TRBV7-9	few	TRBJ1-6	TGTGCCAGCAGCTTGAGGGCAGGGTTGGATTCACCCCTCCACTTT	CASSLRAGLDSPLHF
NA	TRBV6-1	NA	TRBJ1-5	TGTGCCAGCCGAACAGATTATCAGCCCCAGCATTTT	CASRTDYQPQHF
NA	TRBV5-5	few	TRBJ1-5	TGTGCCAGCAGCTTGGAAGGGATTAGCAATCAGCCCCAGCATTTT	CASSLEGISNQPQHF
NA	TRBV6-5	NA	TRBJ2-7	TGTGCCAGCAGTGACCCGGGACACCACTACGAGCAGTACTTC	CASSDPGHHYEQYF
NA	TRBV6-1	few	TRBJ1-2	TGTGCCAGCAGTGAAGCTGAGGGGGGGGCGCCTGGCTACACCTTC	CASSEAEGGAPGYTF
NA	TRBV7-2	NA	TRBJ1-1	TGTGCCAGCAGCTTAGATTCAGGTCGGGTCACTGAAGCTTTCTTT	CASSLDSGRVTEAFF
NA	TRBV14	NA	TRBJ2-6	TGTGCCAGCAGCGCAAGAAGAGGGGCACCAAACGTCCTGACTTTC	CASSARRGAPNVLTF
NA	TRBV3-1	NA	TRBJ1-1	TGTGCCAGCAGCCGAGCCCAGAACACTGAAGCTTTCTTT	CASSRAQNTEAFF
NA	TRBV29-1	few	TRBJ1-2	TGCAGCACTAGAGGCATCGAGGGGCGCCGAGACTATGGCTACACCTTC	CSTRGIEGRRDYGYTF
NA	TRBV6-5	NA	TRBJ1-4	TGTGCCAGCAGCCCCGACGGGAGTAATGAAAAACTGTTTTTT	CASSPDGSNEKLFF
NA	TRBV4-2	NA	TRBJ1-4	TGTGCCAGCAGCCAAGATTGGAGGGTCGGAAGAAAACTGTTTTTT	CASSQDWRVGRKLFF
TRBD1	TRBV3-1	NA	TRBJ2-5	TGTGCCAGCAGCCAGACAGGGGGGGAGACCCAGTACTTC	CASSQTGGETQYF
TRBD1	TRBV25-1	NA	TRBJ1-1	TGTGCCAGCAGTGAATATGACAGGGAAGCGGGGGCTTTCTTT	CASSEYDREAGAFF